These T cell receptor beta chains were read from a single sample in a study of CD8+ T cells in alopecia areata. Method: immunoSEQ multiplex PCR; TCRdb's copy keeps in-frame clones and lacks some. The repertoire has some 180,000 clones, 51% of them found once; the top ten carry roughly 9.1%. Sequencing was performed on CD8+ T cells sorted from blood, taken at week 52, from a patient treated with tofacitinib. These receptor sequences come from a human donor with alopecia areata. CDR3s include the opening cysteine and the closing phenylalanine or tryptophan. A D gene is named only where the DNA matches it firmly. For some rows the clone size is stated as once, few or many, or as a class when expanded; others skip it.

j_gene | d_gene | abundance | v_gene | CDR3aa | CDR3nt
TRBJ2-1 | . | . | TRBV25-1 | CASSIPGTYNEQFF | TGTGCCAGCAGTATCCCCGGGACCTACAATGAGCAGTTCTTC
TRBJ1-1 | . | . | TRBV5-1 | CASSLARNTEAFF | TGCGCCAGCAGCTTGGCCCGGAACACTGAAGCTTTCTTT
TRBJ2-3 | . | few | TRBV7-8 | CASSPGGVSLTDTQYF | TGTGCCAGCAGTCCAGGGGGGGTTTCCCTCACAGATACGCAGTATTTT
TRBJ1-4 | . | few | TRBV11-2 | CASSLGPGAELFF | TGTGCCAGCAGCTTAGGACCCGGGGCGGAACTGTTTTTT
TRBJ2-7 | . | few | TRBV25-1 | CASSGGYEQYF | TGTGCCAGCAGTGGCGGCTACGAGCAGTACTTC
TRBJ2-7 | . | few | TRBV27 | CASSPASAFYEQYF | TGTGCCAGCAGTCCCGCCTCCGCATTCTACGAGCAGTACTTC
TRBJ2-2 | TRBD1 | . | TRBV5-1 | CASSLRGRLRTGELFF | TGCGCCAGCAGCCTCAGGGGGCGTTTGAGGACCGGGGAGCTGTTTTTT
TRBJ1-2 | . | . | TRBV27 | CASSLFPLSYGYTF | TGTGCCAGCAGTTTATTTCCTTTAAGCTATGGCTACACCTTC
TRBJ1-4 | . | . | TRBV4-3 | CASSQLVKSGEKLFF | TGCGCCAGCAGCCAACTTGTTAAATCGGGGGAAAAACTGTTTTTT
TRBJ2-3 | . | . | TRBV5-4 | CASSLARGLGTDTQYF | TGTGCCAGCAGCTTGGCCCGGGGCCTCGGCACAGATACGCAGTATTTT
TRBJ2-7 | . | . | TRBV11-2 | CASSLVGEQYF | TGTGCCAGCAGCTTAGTCGGGGAGCAGTACTTC
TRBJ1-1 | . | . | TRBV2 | CASTLGGLNTEAFF | TGTGCCAGCACCCTCGGGGGTTTGAACACTGAAGCTTTCTTT
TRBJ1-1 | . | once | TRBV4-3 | CASSQDPGNTEAFF | TGCGCCAGCAGCCAAGATCCGGGCAACACTGAAGCTTTCTTT
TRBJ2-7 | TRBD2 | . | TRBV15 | CATSRGTRSYEQYF | TGTGCCACCAGCAGAGGGACTAGGTCCTACGAGCAGTACTTC
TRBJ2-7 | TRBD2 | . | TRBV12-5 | CASGLVLSGGKYEQYF | TGTGCTAGTGGTTTGGTACTTTCGGGGGGGAAGTACGAGCAGTACTTC
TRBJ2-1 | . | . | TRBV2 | CASSGRSSYNEQFF | TGTGCCAGCAGTGGACGGAGCTCCTACAATGAGCAGTTCTTC
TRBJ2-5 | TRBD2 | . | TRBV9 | CASSVDKKRGGEETQYF | TGTGCCAGCAGCGTAGATAAAAAGCGGGGAGGGGAGGAGACCCAGTACTTC
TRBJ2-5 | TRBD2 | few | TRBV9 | CASSPGLAGGGFGETQYF | TGTGCCAGCAGCCCAGGACTAGCGGGGGGGGGCTTTGGAGAGACCCAGTACTTC
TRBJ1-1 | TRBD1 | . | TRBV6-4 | CASSDSGFSMTGDEAFF | TGTGCCAGCAGTGACTCGGGTTTTTCTATGACAGGGGATGAAGCTTTCTTT
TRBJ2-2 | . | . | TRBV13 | CASSSEGDGRSTGELFF | TGTGCCAGCAGCTCGGAGGGGGACGGCAGGTCCACCGGGGAGCTGTTTTTT
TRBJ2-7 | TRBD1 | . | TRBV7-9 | CASSTGVTYEQYF | TGTGCCAGCTCCACAGGGGTTACCTACGAGCAGTACTTC
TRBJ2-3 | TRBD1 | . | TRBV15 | CATSPGGEDTQYF | TGTGCCACCAGCCCAGGGGGCGAGGATACGCAGTATTTT
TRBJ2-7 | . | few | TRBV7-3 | CASSLSIEDKQYF | TGTGCCAGCAGCTTAAGTATAGAGGATAAGCAGTACTTC
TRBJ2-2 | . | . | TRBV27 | CASEGSSTGELFF | TGTGCCAGCGAGGGCAGCTCCACCGGGGAGCTGTTTTTT
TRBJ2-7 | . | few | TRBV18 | CASSLSGREQYF | TGTGCCAGCTCTCTATCAGGGAGAGAGCAGTACTTC
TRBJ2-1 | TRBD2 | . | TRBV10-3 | CAISESWRGRNNEQFF | TGTGCCATCAGTGAGTCGTGGCGGGGGAGGAACAATGAGCAGTTCTTC
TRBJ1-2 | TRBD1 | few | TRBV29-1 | CSVGEGGDYGYTF | TGCAGCGTTGGTGAAGGGGGCGACTATGGCTACACCTTC
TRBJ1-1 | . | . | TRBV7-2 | CASSLGPGQTEAFF | TGTGCCAGCAGCTTAGGACCGGGACAAACCGAAGCTTTCTTT
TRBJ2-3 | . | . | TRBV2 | CASSGGIRTDTQYF | TGTGCCAGCAGTGGGGGCATCCGCACAGATACGCAGTATTTT
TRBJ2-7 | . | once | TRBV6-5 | CASSYVGSYEQYF | TGTGCCAGCAGTTACGTAGGGTCCTACGAGCAGTACTTC
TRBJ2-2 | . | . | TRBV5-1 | CASSLVSGNTGELFF | TGCGCCAGCAGCTTGGTGTCAGGGAACACCGGGGAGCTGTTTTTT
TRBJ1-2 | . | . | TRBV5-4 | CATTGGYGYTF | TGTGCCACCACGGGAGGGTATGGCTACACCTTC
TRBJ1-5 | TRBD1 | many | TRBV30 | CAWSVGTGFNQPQHF | TGTGCCTGGAGTGTAGGGACAGGATTTAATCAGCCCCAGCATTTT
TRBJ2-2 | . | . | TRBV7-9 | CASSFGSGLPNTGELFF | TGTGCCAGCAGCTTTGGGTCCGGCCTTCCAAACACCGGGGAGCTGTTTTTT
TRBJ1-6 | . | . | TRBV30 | CAWSADNNSPLHF | TGTGCCTGGAGTGCGGACAATAATTCACCCCTCCACTTT
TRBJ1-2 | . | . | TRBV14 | CASSRQRNYGYTF | TGTGCCAGCAGTCGACAGAGAAACTATGGCTACACCTTC
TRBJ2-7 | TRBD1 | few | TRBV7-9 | CASSLAQGFGEQYF | TGTGCCAGCAGCTTAGCACAGGGGTTCGGAGAGCAGTACTTC
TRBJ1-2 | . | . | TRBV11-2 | CASSLDPGHNGYTF | TGTGCCAGCAGCTTAGACCCCGGACACAATGGCTACACCTTC
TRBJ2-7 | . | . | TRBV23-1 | CASSQSGRGQVGLYEQYF | TGCGCCAGCAGTCAATCGGGGCGAGGGCAGGTCGGGTTATACGAGCAGTACTTC
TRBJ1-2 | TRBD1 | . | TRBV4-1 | CASSQDQGTGSYGYTF | TGCGCCAGCAGCCAAGATCAGGGGACAGGCAGCTATGGCTACACCTTC
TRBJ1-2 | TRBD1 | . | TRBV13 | CASSSDRADGYTF | TGTGCCAGCAGCTCGGACAGGGCGGATGGCTACACCTTC
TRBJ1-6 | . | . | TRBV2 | CASGERDSYNSPLHF | TGTGCCAGCGGCGAGAGGGATTCGTATAATTCACCCCTCCACTTT
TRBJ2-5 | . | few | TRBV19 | CASSILASEEETQYF | TGTGCCAGTAGTATACTAGCGTCTGAGGAAGAGACCCAGTACTTC
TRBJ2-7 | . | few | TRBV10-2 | CASSAGQEQYF | TGCGCCAGCAGTGCCGGACAAGAGCAGTACTTC
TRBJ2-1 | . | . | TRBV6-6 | CASSPQGNSYNEQFF | TGTGCCAGCAGCCCTCAGGGTAACTCCTACAATGAGCAGTTCTTC
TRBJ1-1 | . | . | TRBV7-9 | CASSVTEFEAFF | TGTGCCAGCAGCGTCACAGAGTTTGAAGCTTTCTTT
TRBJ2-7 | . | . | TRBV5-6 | CASSLWWGTSYEQYF | TGTGCCAGCAGCTTGTGGTGGGGGACGTCCTACGAGCAGTACTTC